What follows are 13 T cell receptor beta chains derived from one specimen sequenced in a study of blood T cell repertoires in COVID-19 (dated by TCRdb to about 2020). Libraries were made using the immunoSEQ multiplex PCR assay. Sourced from immuneACCESS, this table was stored by TCRdb with only in-frame sequences that have V and J called. A share of the clones is absent; for the studies checked, an unresolved V gene accounts for under half, and the remainder has no known explanation. The sample records 150,000 or so clones, around 83% of which are singletons. Clones ranked in the top ten supply about 3.6% of the sample. Sample: PBMCs or T cells enriched from blood (not recorded which). The receptors shown here come from a woman aged 50 to 60 in a cohort exposed to, infected with or recovered from COVID-19 (not recorded which).

The chain carries TRBV7-6 and TRBJ2-7; D call uncertain. This CDR3 spans 13 amino acids. The germline gives CDR1 SGHVS, CDR2 FNYEAQ. Trimming stripped 0 bases from V and 6 bases from J, with 9 bases between. The CDR3 sequence is CASSLAGSGEQYF. CDR3 in DNA: TGTGCCAGCAGCTTAGCAGGTTCGGGCGAGCAGTACTTC.

The rearrangement uses TRBV7-2 and TRBJ2-2; 9 bases map to TRBD1. Losses at the gene ends were 1 base for V and 7 bases for J; bases not matched to a gene: 4. The CDR3 length is 15 residues. Germline V lookup: CDR1 SGHTA, CDR2 FQGNSA. The DNA of the CDR3 is TGTGCCAGCAGCTTAGGGGGACAGGGCAACGGGGAGCTGTTTTTT. Its translation: CASSLGGQGNGELFF.

The chain employs TRBV5-4 and TRBJ2-7; D is perhaps TRBD2 (5 bases). This CDR3 has 13 residues. V was pared by 9 bases and J by 1 base, with 14 bases between. Germline V gives CDR1 SGHNT, CDR2 YYREEE (reference sequence). The CDR3 nucleotides read TGTGCCACCGGGGTCTCGTCTTCCTACGAGCAGTACTTC. Translated: CATGVSSSYEQYF.

The J gene is TRBJ2-3, the V gene TRBV5-4, with D possibly being TRBD1 (6 bases). Trimming cost V 0 bases and J 2 bases, with 10 bases left between them. The CDR3 runs to 15 residues. CDR1 and CDR2 from the germline V gene are SGHNT and YYREEE (reference sequence). The CDR3 DNA sequence: TGTGCCAGCAGCTTGGAAGGACAGAACACAGATACGCAGTATTTT. It yields the protein CASSLEGQNTDTQYF.

This clone came up many times. V and J are TRBV11-2 and TRBJ2-2, with D unresolved. V was trimmed by 6 bases and J by 2 bases, leaving 16 bases between them. Germline assignment: CDR1 SGHAT and CDR2 FQNNGV. This CDR3 has 16 amino acids. The CDR3 DNA reads as TGTGCCAGCAGAACATTTCGCGGCAGAAACACCGGGGAGCTGTTTTTT. This sequence encodes CASRTFRGRNTGELFF.

V gene TRBV7-9 combines with J gene TRBJ2-1, with 10 bases lining up with TRBD1. V lost 5 bases, J lost 8 bases, and 9 bases stayed unmatched. Germline values: CDR1 SEHNR, CDR2 FQNEAQ (reference sequence). The CDR3 runs to 15 residues. The CDR3 loop is CASSPRQGALDEQFF. The CDR3 DNA is TGTGCCAGCAGCCCCAGACAGGGGGCCCTCGATGAGCAGTTCTTC.

The rearrangement uses TRBV10-1 and TRBJ2-3; 7 nucleotides match TRBD1. The V gene's germline CDR1 is WNHNN and CDR2 SYGVQD (reference sequence). Germline trimming cut 4 bases from V and 2 bases from J; bases unmatched to any gene: 3. The CDR3 runs 14 residues. The CDR3 spells CASSATGPTDTQYF. CDR3 sequence (DNA): TGCGCCAGCAGTGCGACAGGGCCCACAGATACGCAGTATTTT.

This clone has more than one count but fewer than ten. This chain joins TRBV13 and TRBJ1-1; unclear D gene. Germline V gene lookup returns CDR1 PRHDT and CDR2 FYEKMQ (reference sequence). V was cut by 5 bases and J by 0 bases, with 7 bases left in between. This CDR3 spans 13 amino acids. In nucleotides, the CDR3 is TGTGCCAGCAGCCCCGGGATGAACACTGAAGCTTTCTTT. Translating gives CASSPGMNTEAFF.

The genes are TRBV2 and TRBJ2-7; D gene uncertain. The CDR3 consists of 11 residues. From germline, CDR1 is SNHLY and CDR2 FYNNEI. V was cut by 5 bases and J by 5 bases, with 7 bases left in between. The chain's CDR3 is CASSRSHEQYF. CDR3 DNA: TGTGCCAGCAGTCGTAGTCACGAGCAGTACTTC.

V is TRBV7-2 and J is TRBJ2-6; the D gene is possibly TRBD2 (5 bases). The CDR3 is made up of 15 amino acids. The V and J ends lost 4 bases and 4 bases respectively, with 11 bases between them. Germline-derived CDR1 and CDR2 are SGHTA and FQGNSA. In DNA form, the CDR3 reads TGTGCCAGCAGCTACAGCGCGGGCGGGGCCAACGTCCTGACTTTC. This translates into CASSYSAGGANVLTF.

This clone was detected only a few times. The CDR3 nucleotides read TGTGCCAGCAGGGATCAGGGGGGCTATGGCTACACCTTC. Translating it yields CASRDQGGYGYTF. The genes are TRBV28 and TRBJ1-2; 7 bases agree with TRBD1. V lost 6 bases to trimming and J lost 4 bases; unmatched junction nucleotides: 5. The CDR3 contains 13 residues. Per germline, CDR1 MDHEN and CDR2 SYDVKM.

The chain joins TRBV15 to TRBJ2-7; D is ambiguous. CDR3 length: 15 amino acids. Germline CDR1 reads LNHNV; CDR2 reads YYDKDF (reference sequence). V lost 0 bases, J lost 6 bases, and 15 bases lay in between. CDR3 DNA: TGTGCCACCAGCAGAGATCTAACTTCCTTGCCCGAGCAGTACTTC. Translation: CATSRDLTSLPEQYF.

The chain couples TRBV5-1 to TRBJ2-1; 7 positions match TRBD1. The CDR3 covers 15 residues. Germline V CDR1 and CDR2: SGHRS, YFSETQ. The junction had 6 bases not matched to a gene; V was cut back by 4 bases and J by 2 bases. The DNA of the CDR3 is TGCGCCAGCAGCGTGGGACAGACCCCCTACAATGAGCAGTTCTTC. The encoded protein is CASSVGQTPYNEQFF.